Given below is one T cell receptor (beta chain) in context. V shed 5 bases, J shed 0 bases, and the junction held 4 bases outside the gene matches. Germline CDR1 SGHVS, CDR2 FQNEAQ. The length of the CDR3 is 16 residues. PCR involved 60 Vbeta and 13 Jbeta primers. The method was immunoSEQ multiplex PCR; TCRdb's version includes in-frame clones alone and lacks a portion of them. The sample has roughly 200,000 clones, roughly 73% seen once. The record originates from a study of cytomegalovirus exposure and HLA in healthy donors. The sequence derives from a woman aged 25 to 39 in good health and CMV-seropositive. The sequencing input was PBMCs. The chain has TRBV7-8 and TRBJ2-2; 9 positions match TRBD1. The CDR3 sequence is CASSTYRGPNTGELFF. CDR3 nucleotides: TGTGCCAGCAGCACTTACAGGGGGCCGAACACCGGGGAGCTGTTTTTT.